This record covers a single TCR beta chain. This sample's time point: baseline, week 1 (first vaccination visit). Treatment of the sample: pre-vaccination baseline after standard-of-care therapy. The CDR3 is made up of 13 amino acids. Germline CDR1 and CDR2: GTSNPN and SVGIG (reference sequence). V lost 0 bases and J 11 bases, leaving 11 bases between the germline ends. The record originates from a study of a mutant IDH1 vaccine in newly diagnosed glioma. Study context: Previous treatment comprised radiotherapy, temozolomide, or both, mostly both.

Here immunoSEQ multiplex PCR was the method, and the copy in TCRdb shows in-frame clones only, minus some. Of 30,000 to 40,000 clones in the sample, roughly 92% were seen once. The source of this sequence is a young man with glioma. The specimen comprised PBMCs, sampled from a glioma patient treated with radiotherapy, temozolomide or both. The rearrangement joins TRBV30 to TRBJ1-6; maybe TRBD1 (5 bases). CDR3 in DNA: TGTGCCTGGAGTGTAACGTCAGGGACACCCCTCCACTTT. The encoded protein is CAWSVTSGTPLHF.